Sequencing of this T cell receptor (beta chain) was carried out in a study of T cell responses to AZD1222 COVID-19 vaccine. Regarding this clone: Antigen specificity is unknown.

Germline assignment: CDR1 SGHTA and CDR2 FQGTGA. CDR3 size: 15 residues. V was pared by 5 bases and J by 2 bases, with 14 bases between. Method: immunoSEQ multiplex PCR; TCRdb's copy keeps in-frame clones and lacks some. Of some 110,000 clones listed, approximately 89% are singletons. Study-wide results and caveats: There were repertoire samples only from the period after the peak T cell response. Clonal diversity may have been underestimated, and the donors were mostly white British, with more females than males. Reports say nearly half of spike-specific TCRs go after unmutated variant regions.

This TCR came from an adult who received the AZD1222 COVID-19 vaccine. Source: peripheral blood, taken 28 days after the second AZD1222 dose. The V and J genes are TRBV7-3 and TRBJ2-3; D possibly corresponds to TRBD2 (6 bases). Here the CDR3 DNA reads TGTGCCAGCAGCCCGGGACTGGGCGTCACAGATACGCAGTATTTT. It is translated as CASSPGLGVTDTQYF.